The source of this T cell receptor (beta chain) is a study of CD8+CD57+ T cells in acquired aplastic anemia. Study context: When averaged, DNA from sorted CD4+ and CD8+ cells came to about 3 ug. Whole-study findings and limits: Patients and controls shared twenty-nine CD8+ CDR3 sequences, highly expressed in patients. With respect to CD8+ Simpson's diversity, patients and controls did not differ significantly.

Previously, flow cytometry had revealed CD8+CD57+ cell expansion in the patients chosen for sequencing. Severe acquired aplastic anemia was diagnosed in all patients. CDR1 is MNHNS and CDR2 is SASEGT in the germline V gene. The V and J ends lost 2 bases and 8 bases respectively, with 19 bases between them. There are 16 residues in the CDR3. The study profiled TCR beta VDJ and CDR3 using genomic DNA as template. In TCRdb, the reads were re-called with MiXCR into one record per CDR3 protein. The sample has 75,000 to 80,000 distinct CDR3 sequences; around 70% are singletons. Details on this clonotype: The antigen is undetermined.

This clonotype originated in a human donor with aplastic anemia. V gene TRBV6-1 combines with J gene TRBJ2-1; D is possibly TRBD2 (5 bases). Sequencing was performed on sorted CD4+, CD8+, or CD8+CD57+ T cells (not recorded which) from PBMCs. CDR3 sequence: CASSERRSPPDDEQFF. The DNA of the CDR3 is TGTGCCAGCAGTGAACGGAGGTCTCCGCCAGACGATGAGCAGTTCTTC.